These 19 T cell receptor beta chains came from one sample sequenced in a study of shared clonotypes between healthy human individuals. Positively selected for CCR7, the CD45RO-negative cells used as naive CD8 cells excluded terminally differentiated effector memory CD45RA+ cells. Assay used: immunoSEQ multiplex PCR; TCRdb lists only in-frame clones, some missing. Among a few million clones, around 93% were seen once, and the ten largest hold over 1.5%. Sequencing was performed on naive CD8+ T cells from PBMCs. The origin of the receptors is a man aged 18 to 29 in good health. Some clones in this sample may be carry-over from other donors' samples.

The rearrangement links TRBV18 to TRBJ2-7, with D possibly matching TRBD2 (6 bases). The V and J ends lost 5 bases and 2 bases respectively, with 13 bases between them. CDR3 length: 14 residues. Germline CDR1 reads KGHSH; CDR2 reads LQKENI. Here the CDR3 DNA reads TGTGCCAGCTCATGGGACGGGAGTACCTACGAGCAGTACTTC. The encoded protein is CASSWDGSTYEQYF.

This CDR3 is CASSLEPGSPYEQYF. The CDR3 nucleotides read TGTGCCAGCAGCTTAGAGCCAGGGTCTCCCTACGAGCAGTACTTC. V and J are TRBV7-9 and TRBJ2-7; D might be TRBD1 (5 bases). The CDR3 length is 15 residues. The germline gives CDR1 SEHNR, CDR2 FQNEAQ (reference sequence). V was trimmed by 1 base and J by 2 bases, leaving 12 bases between them. Full variable domain (missing parts from reference TRBV7-9 and TRBJ2-7): DTGVSQNPRHKITKRGQNVTFRCDPISEHNRLYWYRQTLGQGPEFLTYFQNEAQLEKSRLLSDRFSAERPKGSFSTLEIQRTEQGDSAMYLCASSLEPGSPYEQYFGPGTRLTVT.

The CDR3 DNA reads TGTGCCAGCAGCGTAGCAACAACCGGGGCCAACGTCCTGACTTTC. This translates into CASSVATTGANVLTF. The chain has TRBV9 and TRBJ2-6; D remains ambiguous. This CDR3 has 15 amino acids. Per the germline V gene, CDR1 is SGDLS and CDR2 is YYNGEE. V dropped 0 bases and J dropped 4 bases, with 8 bases sitting between them.

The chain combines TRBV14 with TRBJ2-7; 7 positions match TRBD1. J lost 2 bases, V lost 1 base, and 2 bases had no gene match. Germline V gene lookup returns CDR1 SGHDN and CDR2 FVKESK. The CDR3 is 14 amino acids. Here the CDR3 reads CASSQVGTAYEQYF. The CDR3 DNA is TGTGCCAGCAGCCAAGTTGGGACAGCCTACGAGCAGTACTTC.

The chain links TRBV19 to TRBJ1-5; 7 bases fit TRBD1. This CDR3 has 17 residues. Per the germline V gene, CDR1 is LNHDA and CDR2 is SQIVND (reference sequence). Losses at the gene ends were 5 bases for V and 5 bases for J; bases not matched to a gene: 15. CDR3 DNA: TGTGCCAGTAGTGCGAGGGGAGACAGGGCCAAGGATCAGCCCCAGCATTTT. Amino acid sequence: CASSARGDRAKDQPQHF.

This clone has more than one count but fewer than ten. Here the CDR3 DNA reads TGTGCCAGCAGCCCAAACAGGAACACTGAAGCTTTCTTT. Translation gives CASSPNRNTEAFF. V usage is TRBV6-5 and J usage is TRBJ1-1; unclear D gene. CDR3 length: 13 residues. The germline V gene has CDR1 MNHEY and CDR2 SVGAGI. V was cut by 6 bases and J by 1 base, with 9 bases left in between.

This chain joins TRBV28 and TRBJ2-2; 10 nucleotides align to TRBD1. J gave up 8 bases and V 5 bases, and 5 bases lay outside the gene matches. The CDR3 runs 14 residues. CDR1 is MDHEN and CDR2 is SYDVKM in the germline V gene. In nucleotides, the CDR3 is TGTGCCAGCAGTCAATGGGACAGGGGTGGGGAGCTGTTTTTT. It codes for CASSQWDRGGELFF. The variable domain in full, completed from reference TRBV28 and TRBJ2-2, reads DVKVTQSSRYLVKRTGEKVFLECVQDMDHENMFWYRQDPGLGLRLIYFSYDVKMKEKGDIPEGYSVSREKKERFSLILESASTNQTSMYLCASSQWDRGGELFFGEGSRLTVL.

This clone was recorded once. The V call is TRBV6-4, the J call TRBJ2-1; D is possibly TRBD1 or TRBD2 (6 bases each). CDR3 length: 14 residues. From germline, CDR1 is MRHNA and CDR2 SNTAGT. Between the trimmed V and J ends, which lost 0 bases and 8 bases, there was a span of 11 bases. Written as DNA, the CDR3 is TGTGCCAGCAGTGACTCAGGGGGGCTGCATGAGCAGTTCTTC. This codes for CASSDSGGLHEQFF.

The CDR3: CATWGGIVNEQFF. As DNA, the CDR3 is TGTGCCACCTGGGGCGGTATAGTGAATGAGCAGTTCTTC. This rearrangement joins TRBV2 to TRBJ2-1; a weak D match, TRBD1 (5 bases). Trimming pared 10 bases from V and 7 bases from J, leaving 17 bases between. Germline lookup yields CDR1 SNHLY and CDR2 FYNNEI. CDR3 length equals 13 residues.

The CDR3 here is CASSSHRSGLKTGELFF. The CDR3, as DNA: TGTGCCAGCAGTTCTCACCGCTCGGGACTAAAGACCGGGGAGCTGTTTTTT. The chain has TRBV27 and TRBJ2-2; TRBD2 matches at 7 bases. CDR3 length: 17 amino acids. CDR1 MNHEY and CDR2 SMNVEV come from the germline V gene (reference sequence). V shed 4 bases, J shed 5 bases, and the junction held 13 bases outside the gene matches.

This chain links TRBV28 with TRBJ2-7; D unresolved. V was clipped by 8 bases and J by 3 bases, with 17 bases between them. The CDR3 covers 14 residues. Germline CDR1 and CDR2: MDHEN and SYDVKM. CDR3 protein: CASSRLGRYYEQYF. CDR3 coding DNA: TGTGCCAGCTCGCGGCTAGGCCGCTACTACGAGCAGTACTTC.

CDR3 coding DNA: TGTGCCAGCTCAATACGGGGACGGTCCTTGGGGGCTGAAGCTTTCTTT. Residues: CASSIRGRSLGAEAFF. This rearrangement joins TRBV27 to TRBJ1-1; D might be TRBD1 (5 bases). This CDR3 has 16 residues. The V gene lost 8 bases and the J gene lost 6 bases, with 25 bases spanning the gap. CDR1 and CDR2 (germline): MNHEY, SMNVEV (reference sequence).

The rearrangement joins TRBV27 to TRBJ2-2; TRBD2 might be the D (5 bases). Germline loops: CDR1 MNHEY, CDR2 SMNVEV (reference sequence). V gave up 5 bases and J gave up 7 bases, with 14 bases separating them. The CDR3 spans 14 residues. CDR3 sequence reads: CASSHGPEGGELFF. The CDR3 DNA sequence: TGTGCCAGCAGTCACGGGCCTGAGGGCGGGGAGCTGTTTTTT.

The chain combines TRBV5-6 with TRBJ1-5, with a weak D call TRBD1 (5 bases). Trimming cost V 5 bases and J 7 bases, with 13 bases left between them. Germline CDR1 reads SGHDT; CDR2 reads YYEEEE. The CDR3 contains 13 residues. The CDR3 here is CASSSGSGQPQHF. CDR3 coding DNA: TGTGCCAGCAGTTCAGGGTCGGGACAGCCCCAGCATTTT.

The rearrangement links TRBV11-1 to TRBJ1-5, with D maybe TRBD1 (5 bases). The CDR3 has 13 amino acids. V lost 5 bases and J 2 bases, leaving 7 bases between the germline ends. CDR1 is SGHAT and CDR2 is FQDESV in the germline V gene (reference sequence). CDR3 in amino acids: CASSPGGNQPQHF. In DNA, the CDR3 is TGTGCCAGCAGCCCGGGGGGCAATCAGCCCCAGCATTTT.

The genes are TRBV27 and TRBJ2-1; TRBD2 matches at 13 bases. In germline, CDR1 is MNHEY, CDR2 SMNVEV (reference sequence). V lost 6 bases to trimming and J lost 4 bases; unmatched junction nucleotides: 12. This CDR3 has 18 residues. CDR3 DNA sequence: TGTGCCAGCAGCGGGGGACTAGCGGGAACAGTGCGGTACAATGAGCAGTTCTTC. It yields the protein CASSGGLAGTVRYNEQFF.

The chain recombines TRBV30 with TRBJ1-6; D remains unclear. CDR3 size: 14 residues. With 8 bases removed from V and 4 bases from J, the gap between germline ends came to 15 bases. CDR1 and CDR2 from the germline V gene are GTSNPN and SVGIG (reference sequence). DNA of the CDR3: TGTGCCCTATGGGAAGCCGGTTATAATTCACCCCTCCACTTT. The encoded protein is CALWEAGYNSPLHF. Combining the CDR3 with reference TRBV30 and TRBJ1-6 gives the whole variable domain SQTIHQWPATLVQPVGSPLSLECTVEGTSNPNLYWYRQAAGRGLQLLFYSVGIGQISSEVPQNLSASRPQDRQFILSSKKLLLSDSGFYLCALWEAGYNSPLHFGNGTRLTVT.

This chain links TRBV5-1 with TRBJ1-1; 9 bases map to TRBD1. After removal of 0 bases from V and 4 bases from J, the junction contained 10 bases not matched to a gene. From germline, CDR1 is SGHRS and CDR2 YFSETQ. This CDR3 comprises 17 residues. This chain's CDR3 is CASSLVRTGAAGTEAFF. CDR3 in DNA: TGCGCCAGCAGCTTGGTTAGGACAGGGGCCGCGGGCACTGAAGCTTTCTTT.

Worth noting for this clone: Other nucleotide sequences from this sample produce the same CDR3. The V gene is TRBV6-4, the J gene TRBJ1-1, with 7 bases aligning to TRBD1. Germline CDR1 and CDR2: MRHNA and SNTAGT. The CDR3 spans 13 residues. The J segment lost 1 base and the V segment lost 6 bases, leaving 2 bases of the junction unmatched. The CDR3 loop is CASRRTGNTEAFF. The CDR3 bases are TGTGCCAGCAGGCGGACAGGGAACACTGAAGCTTTCTTT.